This T cell receptor (beta chain) derives from a study of blood T cell repertoires in COVID-19. Turning to the study itself: T cells, B-cell-depleted T cells, or PBMCs supplied cDNA or gDNA.

Original handling: Reference gene primer amplification gave nucleated cell count estimates. Sequencing was performed with immunoSEQ multiplex PCR; in TCRdb, only in-frame clones are kept and a portion is missing. D and trimming come from the DNA, and the V and J calls and clone size come from that table. The sample lists about 250,000 clones; roughly 90% were seen once. This CDR3 has 15 amino acids. Germline CDR1 reads SGHNT; CDR2 reads YYREEE (reference sequence). Trimming took off 0 bases at V and 2 bases at J, with 12 bases between the two ends. Participants were aged roughly 18 to 90 years, lived in under 30 US areas, and enrolled virtually. Participants reported their clinical history, and cohort assignment relied on those reports.

The receptor was isolated from a woman between 45 and 60 years old who had recovered from COVID-19. The genes are TRBV5-4 and TRBJ2-7; D is perhaps TRBD2 (5 bases). The sample comprised PBMCs or T cells enriched from blood (not recorded which). The CDR3 DNA sequence: TGTGCCAGCAGCTTGGCGGCGGGCTTCACCTACGAGCAGTACTTC. The encoded protein is CASSLAAGFTYEQYF.